These 18 T cell receptor beta chains were all obtained from the same sample, sequenced in a study of shared clonotypes between healthy human individuals. Sequencing was performed with immunoSEQ multiplex PCR; in TCRdb, only in-frame clones are kept and a portion is missing. Among about 490,000 clones listed, about 82% were seen once. The specimen was PBMCs. The receptors come from a woman in her thirties or forties in good health. Some clones in this sample may be carry-over from other donors' samples.

V gene TRBV11-2 combines with J gene TRBJ2-3; D ambiguous. The V gene's germline CDR1 is SGHAT and CDR2 FQNNGV. Deletions cut 2 bases from V and 2 bases from J, with 11 bases between. The CDR3 runs 15 residues. The CDR3 spells CASSLLFKDTDTQYF. The CDR3, as DNA: TGTGCCAGCAGCTTATTGTTCAAAGACACAGATACGCAGTATTTT.

The rearrangement joins TRBV30 to TRBJ1-5, with TRBD1 as a possible D gene (5 bases). The length of the CDR3 is 13 residues. Between the trimmed V and J ends, which lost 3 bases and 2 bases, there was a span of 8 bases. From germline, CDR1 is GTSNPN and CDR2 SVGIG (reference sequence). CDR3 loop: CAWSQGGNQPQHF. The CDR3 DNA is TGTGCCTGGAGCCAGGGAGGCAATCAGCCCCAGCATTTT.

About this clone itself: A far larger clone lies a single base away; this is likely a read error. Other DNA sequences in the same sample also yield this CDR3. The gene calls are TRBV25-1 and TRBJ1-1, with 7 bases aligning to TRBD1. Per the germline V gene, CDR1 is MGHDK and CDR2 is SYGVNS. CDR3 length equals 13 residues. The CDR3 DNA is TGTGCCAGCAGTCCCAGGGGGAACACTGAGGCTTTCTTT. It specifies CASSPRGNTEAFF.

The chain is built from TRBV5-1 and TRBJ2-5; D unresolved. The J call may be in error: the DNA end matches TRBJ2-7 better. CDR1 and CDR2 (germline): SGHRS, YFSETQ. The CDR3 sequence is 13 residues long. The CDR3 DNA sequence: TGCGCCAGCAGTCCGTACGGAGCCTACGAGCAGTACTTC. It is translated as CASSPYGAYEQYF.

This clone has just a few counts. V is TRBV28 and J is TRBJ1-5; 9 nucleotides match TRBD1. Trimming took 4 bases from V and 6 from J; bases not matched to a gene: 10. Germline V CDR1 and CDR2: MDHEN, SYDVKM. This CDR3 spans 16 amino acids. The CDR3 nucleotides read TGTGCCAGCAGTTCCAGGGACAGGGAGACGGGTCAGCCCCAGCATTTT. This codes for CASSSRDRETGQPQHF.

V and J are TRBV5-1 and TRBJ2-3; 10 nucleotides line up with TRBD2. Germline V gene sequence: CDR1 SGHRS, CDR2 YFSETQ. This CDR3 comprises 16 residues. V lost 4 bases to trimming and J lost 5 bases; unmatched junction nucleotides: 10. In DNA form, the CDR3 reads TGCGCCAGCAGCCCAGGACTAGCGGAGACGGTAGATACGCAGTATTTT. Protein sequence: CASSPGLAETVDTQYF.

The chain is built from TRBV7-8 and TRBJ2-3; D may correspond to TRBD1 or TRBD2 (5 bases each). This CDR3 has 16 residues. Germline assignment: CDR1 SGHVS and CDR2 FQNEAQ. V lost 6 bases and J lost 2, with 18 bases in between. CDR3 sequence (DNA): TGTGCCAGCAGAAACGACGGTGGGGGAGCCACAGATACGCAGTATTTT. Translated: CASRNDGGGATDTQYF. The full variable domain, with the rest looked up from reference TRBV7-8 and TRBJ2-3, is GAGVSQSPRYKVAKRGQDVALRCDPISGHVSLFWYQQALGQGPEFLTYFQNEAQLDKSGLPSDRFFAERPEGSVSTLKIQRTQQEDSAVYLCASRNDGGGATDTQYFGPGTRLTVL.

This clone was counted between two and nine times. This chain joins TRBV10-3 and TRBJ2-3; no clear D gene. Germline CDR1 is ENHRY and CDR2 is SYGVKD. V was clipped by 7 bases and J by 2 bases, with 19 bases between them. The CDR3 spans 16 residues. The CDR3 loop reads CAITPLMAGPTDTQYF. The DNA for the CDR3 is TGTGCCATCACCCCCCTTATGGCAGGCCCCACAGATACGCAGTATTTT.

This chain links TRBV30 with TRBJ2-5; TRBD2 matches 11 bases. Gene TRBJ2-7 matches the end of the DNA better, so the J call may be wrong. The germline V gene has CDR1 GTSNPN and CDR2 SVGIG (reference sequence). There are 15 residues in the CDR3. CDR3 nucleotide sequence: TGTGCCTGGAGCCAGCTAGCGGGGGGCTCCTACGAGCAGTACTTC. It translates to CAWSQLAGGSYEQYF.

This chain joins TRBV14 and TRBJ1-1; 7 nucleotides match TRBD1. Per the germline V gene, CDR1 is SGHDN and CDR2 is FVKESK. V shed 1 base and J 4 bases; nucleotides not matched to a gene: 6. The CDR3 has 15 residues. This CDR3 is CASSQAPGTATEAFF. The DNA of the CDR3 is TGTGCCAGCAGCCAAGCCCCGGGGACAGCCACTGAAGCTTTCTTT.

This chain links TRBV7-8 with TRBJ2-2; D is ambiguous. Per the germline V gene, CDR1 is SGHVS and CDR2 is FQNEAQ. CDR3 length: 15 amino acids. The V end was cut by 1 base, the J end by 6 bases, with 12 bases between. In nucleotides, the CDR3 is TGTGCCAGCAGCTTAGTAGGGTTACGAGCCGGGGAGCTGTTTTTT. Residues: CASSLVGLRAGELFF.

This clone appeared a few times. This chain connects TRBV11-2 to TRBJ2-3; 8 nucleotides match TRBD2. Germline V gene sequence: CDR1 SGHAT, CDR2 FQNNGV. The CDR3 is made up of 18 amino acids. Trimming cost V 4 bases and J 0 bases; bases outside gene matches: 12. For the CDR3, the DNA is TGTGCCAGCAGCTGGGAAGCGGGAGCCCCATCTAGCACAGATACGCAGTATTTT. It yields the protein CASSWEAGAPSSTDTQYF.

The gene calls are TRBV5-1 and TRBJ2-1; 11 bases map to TRBD2. V was clipped by 0 bases and J by 4 bases; unmatched bases: 6. The V gene's germline CDR1 is SGHRS and CDR2 YFSETQ. The CDR3 length is 17 residues. The CDR3 nucleotides read TGCGCCAGCAGCTTGGGGGGAGGGACTAGCGGATACAATGAGCAGTTCTTC. Translating it yields CASSLGGGTSGYNEQFF.

CDR3 in amino acids: CASRVVTGGYEQYF. The DNA of the CDR3 is TGTGCCAGCAGGGTAGTCACAGGGGGCTACGAGCAGTACTTC. The genes are TRBV2 and TRBJ2-7, with 8 bases matching TRBD1. Per the germline V gene, CDR1 is SNHLY and CDR2 is FYNNEI. The CDR3 covers 14 residues. With V trimmed by 6 bases and J by 3 bases, 7 bases remained unmatched.

V is TRBV11-2 and J is TRBJ2-1; D not certain. Germline assignment: CDR1 SGHAT and CDR2 FQNNGV. V was trimmed by 5 bases and J by 5 bases, leaving 7 bases between them. This CDR3 comprises 12 residues. CDR3 DNA: TGTGCCAGCAGCCCCACCCACAATGAGCAGTTCTTC. This translates into CASSPTHNEQFF.

This CDR3 reads CASSPYEGTSGSQYF. CDR3 in DNA: TGTGCCAGCAGCCCATACGAGGGGACTAGCGGGTCGCAGTATTTT. The J gene is TRBJ2-3, the V gene TRBV9; 12 nucleotides match TRBD2. The CDR3 extends over 15 amino acids. V was pared by 4 bases and J by 10 bases, with 10 bases of the junction left unmatched. Germline V gene sequence: CDR1 SGDLS, CDR2 YYNGEE.

The chain links TRBV5-1 to TRBJ2-5; 7 bases match TRBD2. Judging by the DNA end, TRBJ2-7 fits better; the J call may be wrong. This CDR3 comprises 15 residues. From germline, CDR1 is SGHRS and CDR2 YFSETQ. This chain's CDR3 is CASSTGLVPHYEQYF. The CDR3 DNA follows: TGCGCCAGCAGCACCGGACTAGTACCCCACTACGAGCAGTACTTC.

The chain employs TRBV18 and TRBJ2-7, with 10 positions matching TRBD1. The V gene's germline CDR1 is KGHSH and CDR2 LQKENI. J gave up 6 bases and V 1 base, and 9 bases lay outside the gene matches. The CDR3 length is 16 residues. In DNA form, the CDR3 reads TGTGCCAGCTCACCACTGAAAGGACAGGGGGTTCTCGAGCAGTACTTC. Translation gives CASSPLKGQGVLEQYF.